This T cell receptor beta chain stems from a study of CD8 T cells in ankylosing spondylitis. Study-wide findings and caveats: What appeared characteristic of ankylosing spondylitis blood was a TCR beta motif of eight highly homologous variants. Reported data indicate significant enrichment of disease-linked clones within matched ankylosing spondylitis synovial fluid.

The J segment lost 12 bases and the V segment lost 5 bases, leaving 7 bases of the junction unmatched. Germline CDR1 is SGHVS and CDR2 is FQNEAQ. The CDR3 is made up of 13 amino acids. Regarding this clonotype: Its antigen remains unidentified.

One entry per CDR3 protein results from TCRdb running MiXCR on the 5' RACE reads. In the table there are roughly 440,000 distinct CDR3 sequences, under 20% of which are singletons. The receptor's source is a male donor with ankylosing spondylitis. The chain employs TRBV7-8 and TRBJ2-1; TRBD2 matches at 10 bases. The sequencing sample was made of blood, either unsorted or a sorted T cell fraction (not recorded which). In nucleotides, the CDR3 is TGTGCCAGCAGCCCGCAGCGGGAGGGTGTGCAGTTCTTC. It yields the protein CASSPQREGVQFF. Supplemented by reference TRBV7-8 and TRBJ2-1, the full variable domain reads GAGVSQSPRYKVAKRGQDVALRCDPISGHVSLFWYQQALGQGPEFLTYFQNEAQLDKSGLPSDRFFAERPEGSVSTLKIQRTQQEDSAVYLCASSPQREGVQFFGPGTRLTVL.